The rows below give T cell receptor beta chains drawn from one sample of a study of T cells after somatic rescue of genetic block. Assay: immunoSEQ multiplex PCR; the TCRdb copy retains only in-frame clones and omits some. The data contain tens of thousands of clones, 85% to 95% of them seen just once; the ten biggest clones take up roughly 2.8%. Sequences were obtained from peripheral blood mononuclear cells (PBMCs). The origin of the receptors is a man aged 40-55 years. The CDR3 runs from the conserved cysteine through the conserved F or W. D genes are given only for firm matches. Clone size is stated in some rows and not others, as once, few, many or a class when expanded.

clone_size j_call v_call d_call cdr3_nt cdr3_aa
. TRBJ2-7 TRBV27 TRBD1 TGTGCCAGCAGTTTTTGGGGGACAGGGGGGAGTCAGTACTTC CASSFWGTGGSQYF
. TRBJ2-1 TRBV19 TRBD2 TGTGCCAGTAGTATACAGGGTAGGCTAGCGGGAGGTGCTGGTGAGCAGTTCTTC CASSIQGRLAGGAGEQFF
. TRBJ2-3 TRBV5-1 TRBD1 TGCGCCAGCAGCTCCGGGACAGGTGGTACGCAGTATTTT CASSSGTGGTQYF
. TRBJ2-7 TRBV25-1 . TGTGCCAGCATGGAGGAGTCAAAAGTCTCCTACGAGCAGTACTTC CASMEESKVSYEQYF
. TRBJ2-7 TRBV29-1 . TGCAGCGTTGAAGCCTGGGACTACGAGCAGTACTTC CSVEAWDYEQYF
. TRBJ2-3 TRBV6-4 . TGTGCCAGCAGTGATGGAGGGGTAGGGGATACGCAGTATTTT CASSDGGVGDTQYF
. TRBJ2-5 TRBV28 TRBD2 TGTGCCAGCAGCCCAGCGAGCGGGGGTGGGGAGACCCAGTACTTC CASSPASGGGETQYF
. TRBJ1-4 TRBV7-9 TRBD1 TGTGCCAGCAGTTGGGGGACAGGGAAGGAAAAACTGTTTTTT CASSWGTGKEKLFF
. TRBJ1-6 TRBV10-2 . TGCGCCAGCAGTGAGCCGCGGTCCAAGCGGTATAATTCACCCCTCCACTTT CASSEPRSKRYNSPLHF
. TRBJ2-7 TRBV9 . TGTGCCAGCGCCGGGCGGGGAGAGCGGTACGAGCAGTACTTC CASAGRGERYEQYF
. TRBJ2-7 TRBV7-9 . TGTGCCAGCAGCGGTGACGGGGCCTACGAGCAGTACTTC CASSGDGAYEQYF
. TRBJ2-3 TRBV5-4 . TGTGCCAGCAGCTTTAGTGTTTCCACAGATACGCAGTATTTT CASSFSVSTDTQYF
. TRBJ2-7 TRBV18 . TGTGCCAGCTCACCGGGACTTACTCGTACGGAGCAGTACTTC CASSPGLTRTEQYF
. TRBJ2-2 TRBV6-1 . TGTGCCAGCAGTGAGTACTGGCAGCGAGCGGGGGAGCTGTTTTTT CASSEYWQRAGELFF
. TRBJ1-5 TRBV27 . TGTGCCAGCAGTTTTTCAGGTTATCAGCCCCAGCATTTT CASSFSGYQPQHF
. TRBJ2-1 TRBV7-9 . TGTGCCAGCAGCTTAGGGGGGGTCAATGAGCAGTTCTTC CASSLGGVNEQFF
. TRBJ2-2 TRBV21-1 . TGTGCCAGCAGCGTCCGCCGGGAAAACACCGGGGAGCTGTTTTTT CASSVRRENTGELFF
. TRBJ1-3 TRBV6-4 TRBD1 TGTGCCCCCATGGAAAGGGGGCAAGACGGCCCTTCTGGAAACACCATATATTTT CAPMERGQDGPSGNTIYF
. TRBJ2-2 TRBV7-6 TRBD2 TGTGCCAGCAGCCAGACTAGCGGGCGCACCGGGGAGCTGTTTTTT CASSQTSGRTGELFF
. TRBJ2-2 TRBV6-5 . TGTGCCAGCAGTCAACACCAGGGAAACACCGGGGAGCTGTTTTTT CASSQHQGNTGELFF
. TRBJ2-2 TRBV13 . TGTGCCAGCAGCCGAGGGAATCGCCGGGAGCTGTTTTTT CASSRGNRRELFF
. TRBJ2-2 TRBV4-3 TRBD1 TGCGCCAGCAGCCCGGGACAGGGCCGTCCAGGGGAGCTGTTTTTT CASSPGQGRPGELFF
. TRBJ2-5 TRBV5-6 . TGTGCCAGCAGCCCGACATACGGGGAGACCCAGTACTTC CASSPTYGETQYF
. TRBJ2-5 TRBV6-5 TRBD2 TGTGCCAGCAGTTACGGTCAGGGAGGGGAGACCCAGTACTTC CASSYGQGGETQYF
few TRBJ2-7 TRBV18 . TGTGCCAGCTCTCGACAGGACACGTACGAGCAGTACTTC CASSRQDTYEQYF
few TRBJ1-5 TRBV18 TRBD1 TGTGCCAGCTCCCCAGGACAGGGCGCCCAGCCCCAGCATTTT CASSPGQGAQPQHF
. TRBJ1-5 TRBV18 . TGTGCCAGCTCACCATTGGCGGGTAGCAATCAGCCCCAGCATTTT CASSPLAGSNQPQHF
. TRBJ1-3 TRBV30 . TGTGCCTGGAGTGACGGGCACTCTGGAAACACCATATATTTT CAWSDGHSGNTIYF
. TRBJ1-2 TRBV7-6 . TGTGCCAGCAGCCCCAGGGACGGAGCTAACTATGGCTACACCTTC CASSPRDGANYGYTF
once TRBJ2-7 TRBV18 TRBD2 TGTGCCAGCTCACCGGGACTAGACTCCGGCGAGCAGTACTTC CASSPGLDSGEQYF
. TRBJ2-5 TRBV29-1 . TGCAGCGTTGACGCCGGGGAGACCCAGTACTTC CSVDAGETQYF
. TRBJ2-3 TRBV15 . TGTGCCACCAGCAGTGGGAGGGGGCTAGCGGGAGATACGCAGTATTTT CATSSGRGLAGDTQYF
. TRBJ1-4 TRBV30 . TGTGCCTGGCACTTTGATGAAAAACTGTTTTTT CAWHFDEKLFF